This T cell receptor (beta chain) is drawn from a study of low-dose radiotherapy and immunotherapy resistance in tumors. Looking at the study overall: Intravenously given cyclophosphamide 200 mg/m2 followed a two-week schedule that placed each dose one day before radiation and immunotherapy. Aspirin was taken orally by patients at 300 mg daily for four cycles from cycle 1 day 1.

Primers used for first-strand cDNA, a TRAV- and TRBV-specific set, covered both alpha and beta chains. Amplification, which lasted roughly 22 PCR cycles, used a constant-region primer and V-primer adapter to amplify TCRs. TCRdb analysed the reads with MiXCR anew, one entry per CDR3 protein. This table has tens of thousands of distinct CDR3 sequences, roughly 28% appearing once. The CDR3 length is 13 residues. In germline, CDR1 is MDHEN, CDR2 SYDVKM. V was pared by 5 bases and J by 3 bases, with 9 bases between. Time point in this sample: before trial treatment. Donors were administered nivolumab, ipilimumab, aspirin and low-dose cyclophosphamide, together with low-dose radiotherapy.

The chain combines TRBV28 with TRBJ2-3; no firm D call. The material sequenced was PBMCs, taken before treatment. The receptor was derived from a male donor with gallbladder cancer. The CDR3 sequence: CASSRMGTDTQYF. The CDR3 nucleotides read TGTGCCAGCAGTCGTATGGGGACAGATACGCAGTATTTT.